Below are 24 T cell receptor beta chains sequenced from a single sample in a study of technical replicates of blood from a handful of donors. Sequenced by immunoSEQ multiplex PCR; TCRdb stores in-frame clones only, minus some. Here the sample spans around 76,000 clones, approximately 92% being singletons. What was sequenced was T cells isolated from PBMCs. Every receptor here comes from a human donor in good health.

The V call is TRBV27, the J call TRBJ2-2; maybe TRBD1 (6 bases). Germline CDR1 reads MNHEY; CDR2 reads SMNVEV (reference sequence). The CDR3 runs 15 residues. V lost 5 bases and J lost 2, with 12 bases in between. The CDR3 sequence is CASSLGTRNTGELFF. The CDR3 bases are TGTGCCAGCAGTCTGGGGACACGAAACACCGGGGAGCTGTTTTTT.

The CDR3 DNA reads TGTGCCAGCAGCTTAGATCCAGACAATGAGCAGTTCTTC. The encoded protein is CASSLDPDNEQFF. The V and J genes are TRBV7-2 and TRBJ2-1; D gene uncertain. Between the trimmed V and J ends, which lost 1 base and 5 bases, there was a span of 6 bases. The CDR3 is 13 amino acids. Germline V gene data show CDR1 as SGHTA and CDR2 as FQGNSA.

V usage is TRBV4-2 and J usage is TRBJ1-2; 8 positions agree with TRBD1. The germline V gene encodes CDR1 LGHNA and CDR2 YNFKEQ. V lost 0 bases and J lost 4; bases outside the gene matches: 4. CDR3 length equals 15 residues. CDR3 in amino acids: CASSQDQGAVYGYTF. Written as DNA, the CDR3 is TGTGCCAGCAGCCAAGATCAGGGGGCTGTCTATGGCTACACCTTC.

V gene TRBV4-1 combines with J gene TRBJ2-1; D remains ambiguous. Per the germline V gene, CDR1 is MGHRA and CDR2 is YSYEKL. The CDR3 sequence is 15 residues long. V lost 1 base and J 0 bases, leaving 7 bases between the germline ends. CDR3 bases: TGCGCCAGCAGCCAAGCGCTAAGCTCCTACAATGAGCAGTTCTTC. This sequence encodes CASSQALSSYNEQFF.

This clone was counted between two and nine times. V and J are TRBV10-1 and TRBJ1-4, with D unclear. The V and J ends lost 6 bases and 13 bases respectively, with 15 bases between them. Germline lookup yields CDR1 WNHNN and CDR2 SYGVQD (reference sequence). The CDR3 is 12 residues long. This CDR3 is CASSGPPLGLFF. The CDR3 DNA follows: TGCGCCAGCAGCGGTCCACCCCTCGGACTGTTTTTT.

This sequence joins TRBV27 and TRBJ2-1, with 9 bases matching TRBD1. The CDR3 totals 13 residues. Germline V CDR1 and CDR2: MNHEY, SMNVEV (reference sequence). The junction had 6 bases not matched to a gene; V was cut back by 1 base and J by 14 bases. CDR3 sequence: CASSLWDRVKEFF. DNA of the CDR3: TGTGCCAGCAGTTTATGGGACAGGGTAAAGGAGTTCTTC.

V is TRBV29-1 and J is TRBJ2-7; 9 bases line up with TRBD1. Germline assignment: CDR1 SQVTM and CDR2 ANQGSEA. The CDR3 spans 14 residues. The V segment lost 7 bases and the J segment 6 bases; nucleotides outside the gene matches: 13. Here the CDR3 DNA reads TGCAGCGCCCGGGGCGGACAGGGGTATGGCGAGCAGTACTTC. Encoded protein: CSARGGQGYGEQYF.

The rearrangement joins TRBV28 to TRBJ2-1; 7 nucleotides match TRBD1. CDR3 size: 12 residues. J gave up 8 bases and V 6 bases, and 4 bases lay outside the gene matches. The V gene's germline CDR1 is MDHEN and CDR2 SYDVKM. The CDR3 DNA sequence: TGTGCCAGCAGGAATACAGGGGATGAGCAGTTCTTC. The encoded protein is CASRNTGDEQFF.

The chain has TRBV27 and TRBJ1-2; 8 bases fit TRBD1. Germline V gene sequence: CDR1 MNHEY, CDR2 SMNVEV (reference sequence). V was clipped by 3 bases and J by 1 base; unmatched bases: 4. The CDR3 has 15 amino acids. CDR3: CASSFGQGINYGYTF. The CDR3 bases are TGTGCCAGCAGTTTCGGACAGGGAATTAACTATGGCTACACCTTC.

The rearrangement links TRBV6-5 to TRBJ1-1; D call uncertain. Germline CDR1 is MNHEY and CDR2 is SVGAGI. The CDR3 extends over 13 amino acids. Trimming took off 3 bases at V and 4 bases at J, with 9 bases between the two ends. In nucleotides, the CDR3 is TGTGCCAGCAGTTATTCCGGGTTCACTGAAGCTTTCTTT. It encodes CASSYSGFTEAFF.

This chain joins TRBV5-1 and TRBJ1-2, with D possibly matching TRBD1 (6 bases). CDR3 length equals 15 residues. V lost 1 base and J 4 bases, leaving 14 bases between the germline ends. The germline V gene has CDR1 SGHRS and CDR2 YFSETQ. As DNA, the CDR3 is TGCGCCAGCAGCTTGCAGACAGGACCAGTCTATGGCTACACCTTC. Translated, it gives CASSLQTGPVYGYTF.

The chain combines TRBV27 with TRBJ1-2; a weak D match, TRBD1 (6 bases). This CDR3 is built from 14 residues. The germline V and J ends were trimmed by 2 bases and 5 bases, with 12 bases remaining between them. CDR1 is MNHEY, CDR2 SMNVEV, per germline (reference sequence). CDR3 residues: CASSLGRGLYGYTF. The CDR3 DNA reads TGTGCCAGCAGTTTAGGCAGGGGCCTTTATGGCTACACCTTC.

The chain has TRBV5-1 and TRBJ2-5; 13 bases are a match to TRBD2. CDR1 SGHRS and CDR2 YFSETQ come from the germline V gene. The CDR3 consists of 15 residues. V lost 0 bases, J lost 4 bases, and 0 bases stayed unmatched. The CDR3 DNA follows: TGCGCCAGCAGCTTGGGACTAGCGGGAGGAGAGACCCAGTACTTC. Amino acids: CASSLGLAGGETQYF.

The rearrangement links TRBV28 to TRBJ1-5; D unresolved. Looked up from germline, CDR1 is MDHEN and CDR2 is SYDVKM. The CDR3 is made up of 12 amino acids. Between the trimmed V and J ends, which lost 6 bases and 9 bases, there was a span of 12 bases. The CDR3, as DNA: TGTGCCAGCAGGGCAGGCCGGGGGCCCCAGCATTTT. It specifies CASRAGRGPQHF.

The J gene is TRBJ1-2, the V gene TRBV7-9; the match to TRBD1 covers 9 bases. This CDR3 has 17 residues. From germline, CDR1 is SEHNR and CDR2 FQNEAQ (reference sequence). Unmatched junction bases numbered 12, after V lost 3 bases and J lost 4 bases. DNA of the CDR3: TGTGCCAGCAGCTTTTCGGGACAGGGAGGTATCCCCTATGGCTACACCTTC. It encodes CASSFSGQGGIPYGYTF.

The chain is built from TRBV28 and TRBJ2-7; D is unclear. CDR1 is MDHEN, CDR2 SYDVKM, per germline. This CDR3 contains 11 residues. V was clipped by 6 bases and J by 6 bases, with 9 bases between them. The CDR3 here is CASSPLCEQYF. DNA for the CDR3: TGTGCCAGCAGCCCTCTCTGCGAGCAGTACTTC. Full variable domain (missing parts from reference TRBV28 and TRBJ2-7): DVKVTQSSRYLVKRTGEKVFLECVQDMDHENMFWYRQDPGLGLRLIYFSYDVKMKEKGDIPEGYSVSREKKERFSLILESASTNQTSMYLCASSPLCEQYFGPGTRLTVT.

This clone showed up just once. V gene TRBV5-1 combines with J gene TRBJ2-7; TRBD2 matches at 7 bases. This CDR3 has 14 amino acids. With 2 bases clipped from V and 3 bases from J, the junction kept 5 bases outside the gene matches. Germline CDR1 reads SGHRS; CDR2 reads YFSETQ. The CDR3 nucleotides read TGCGCCAGCAGCTTTCTGGCGGGAGACTACGAGCAGTACTTC. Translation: CASSFLAGDYEQYF.

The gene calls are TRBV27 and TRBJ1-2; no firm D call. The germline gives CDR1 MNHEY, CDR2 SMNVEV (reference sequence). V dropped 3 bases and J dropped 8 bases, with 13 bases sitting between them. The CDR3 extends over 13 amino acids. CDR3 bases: TGTGCCAGCAGTTTGCAGCGGACGAACGGCTACACCTTC. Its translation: CASSLQRTNGYTF.

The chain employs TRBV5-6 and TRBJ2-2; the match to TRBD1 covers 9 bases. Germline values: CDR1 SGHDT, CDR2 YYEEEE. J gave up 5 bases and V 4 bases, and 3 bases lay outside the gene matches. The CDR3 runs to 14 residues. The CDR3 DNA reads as TGTGCCAGCAGCAACAGGGGGCGGACCGGGGAGCTGTTTTTT. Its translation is CASSNRGRTGELFF.

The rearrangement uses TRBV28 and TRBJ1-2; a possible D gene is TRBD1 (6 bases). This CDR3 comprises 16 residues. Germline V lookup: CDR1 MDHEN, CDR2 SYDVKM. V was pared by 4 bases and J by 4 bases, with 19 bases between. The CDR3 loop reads CASSSPREGDLYGYTF. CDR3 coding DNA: TGTGCCAGCAGTTCCCCGCGAGAGGGGGACCTCTATGGCTACACCTTC.

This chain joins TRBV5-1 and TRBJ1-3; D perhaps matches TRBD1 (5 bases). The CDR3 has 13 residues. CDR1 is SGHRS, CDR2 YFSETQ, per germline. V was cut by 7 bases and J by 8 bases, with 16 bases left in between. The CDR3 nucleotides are TGCGCCAGCTTTAGATTCCCGGGGGACACCATATATTTT. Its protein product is CASFRFPGDTIYF.

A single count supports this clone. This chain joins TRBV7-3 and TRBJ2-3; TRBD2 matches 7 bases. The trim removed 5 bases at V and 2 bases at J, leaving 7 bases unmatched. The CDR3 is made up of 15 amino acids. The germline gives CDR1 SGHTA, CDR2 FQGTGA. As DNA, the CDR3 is TGTGCCAGCAGCATACGGGGACTACCCACAGATACGCAGTATTTT. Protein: CASSIRGLPTDTQYF.

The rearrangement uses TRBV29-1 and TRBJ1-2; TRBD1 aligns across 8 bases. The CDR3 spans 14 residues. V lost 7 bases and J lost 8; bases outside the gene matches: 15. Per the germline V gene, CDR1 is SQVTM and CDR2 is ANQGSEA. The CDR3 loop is CSDVTPGQVSGYTF. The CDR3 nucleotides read TGCAGCGACGTAACTCCGGGACAGGTGAGCGGCTACACCTTC.

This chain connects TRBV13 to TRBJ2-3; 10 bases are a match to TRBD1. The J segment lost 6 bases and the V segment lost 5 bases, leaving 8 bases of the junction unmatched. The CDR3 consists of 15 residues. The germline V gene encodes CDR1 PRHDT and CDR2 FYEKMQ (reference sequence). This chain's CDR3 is CASSPWTGGLDTQYF. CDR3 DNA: TGTGCCAGCAGCCCCTGGACAGGGGGATTGGATACGCAGTATTTT.